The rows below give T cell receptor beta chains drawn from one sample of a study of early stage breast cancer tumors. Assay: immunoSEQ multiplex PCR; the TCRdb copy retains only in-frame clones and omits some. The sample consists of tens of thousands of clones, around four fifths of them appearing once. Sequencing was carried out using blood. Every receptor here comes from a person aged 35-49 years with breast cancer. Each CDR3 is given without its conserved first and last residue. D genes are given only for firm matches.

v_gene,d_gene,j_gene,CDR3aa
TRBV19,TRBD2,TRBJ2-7,ASSIDSGSYEQY
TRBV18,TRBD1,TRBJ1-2,ASSPPNRFRQGRSDGYT
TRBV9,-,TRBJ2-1,ASSVAPTLRGGEQF
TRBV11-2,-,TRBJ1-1,ASSLDLLNAEAF
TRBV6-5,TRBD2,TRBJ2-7,ASSPSGPETEQY
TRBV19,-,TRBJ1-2,ASARGRSNGYT
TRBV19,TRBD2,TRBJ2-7,ASSIEAGGVFEQY
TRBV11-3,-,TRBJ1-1,ASSLDRGTEAF
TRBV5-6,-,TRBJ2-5,ASSLERGTQY
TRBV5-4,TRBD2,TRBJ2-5,ASSLDLSGQETQY
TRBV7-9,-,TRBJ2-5,ASSSVGRGVETQY
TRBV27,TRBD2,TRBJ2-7,ASRLAGGNYEQY
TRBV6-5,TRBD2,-,ASLPLAGSSYEQY
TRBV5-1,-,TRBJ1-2,ASSRSGVYGYT
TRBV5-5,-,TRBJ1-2,ASSPSGQGNYGYT
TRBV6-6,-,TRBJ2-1,ASEFNNGQF
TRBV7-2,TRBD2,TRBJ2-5,ASSLEAGTSGLQETQY
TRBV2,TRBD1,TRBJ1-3,ASKGQGAAGNTIY
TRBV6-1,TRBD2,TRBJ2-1,ASSEGLAGVEKF
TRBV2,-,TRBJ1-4,ASNFRRGKANEKLF
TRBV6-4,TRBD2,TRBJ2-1,ASSLQAGLRNEQF
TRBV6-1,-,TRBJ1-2,ASSKAHRGPGYGYT
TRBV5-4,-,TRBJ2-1,ASSARGSGNEQF
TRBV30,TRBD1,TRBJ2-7,ASEGQGSYEQY
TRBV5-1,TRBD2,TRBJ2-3,ASSLGLAGVLDTQY
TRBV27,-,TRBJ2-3,ASSSTPSTDTQY
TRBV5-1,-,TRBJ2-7,ASSPDQIGYEQY
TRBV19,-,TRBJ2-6,ASSIRRQSDVLT
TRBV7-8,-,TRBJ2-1,ASSLGSHNEQF
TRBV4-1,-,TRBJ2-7,ASSQDLGAYEQY
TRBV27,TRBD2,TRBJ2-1,ASSSPGTSGTLTDEQF
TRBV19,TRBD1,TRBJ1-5,ASSAGTAINQPQH
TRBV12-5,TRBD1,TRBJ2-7,ASGRDRGEQY
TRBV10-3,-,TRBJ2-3,AIAASTDTQY
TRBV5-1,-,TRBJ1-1,ASSLAGANTEAF
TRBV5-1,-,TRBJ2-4,ASSLGGTTNIQY
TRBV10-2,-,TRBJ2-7,ATSGGTPPYVEQY
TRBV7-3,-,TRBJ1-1,ASSLGTNTEAF
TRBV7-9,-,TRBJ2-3,ASSTPTPWLRFGTDTQY
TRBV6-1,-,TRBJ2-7,ASRSSSYEQY
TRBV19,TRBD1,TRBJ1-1,ASSTWDRGTEAF
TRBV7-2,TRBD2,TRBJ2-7,ASTPGRANEQY
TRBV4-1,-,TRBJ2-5,ASSQAGRAGGETQY
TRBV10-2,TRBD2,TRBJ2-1,ASSETLAGGPYNEQF
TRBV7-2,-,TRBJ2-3,ASSLGRVGGTDTQY
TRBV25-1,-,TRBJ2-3,ASSEAGPYTDTQY
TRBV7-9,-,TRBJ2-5,ASSPRDIYQETQY
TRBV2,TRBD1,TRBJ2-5,AIRTGVKETQY
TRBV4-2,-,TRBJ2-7,ASSWGYEQY
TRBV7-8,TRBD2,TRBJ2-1,ASSFGTSGYNEQF
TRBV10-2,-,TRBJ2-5,ASSESDETQY
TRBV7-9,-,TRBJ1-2,ASSEGGRLST
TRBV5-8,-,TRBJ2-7,ASSLVLPHGYEQY
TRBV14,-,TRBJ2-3,ASSPDSAATSTDTQY
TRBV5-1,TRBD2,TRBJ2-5,ASSFLGLAGGSETQY
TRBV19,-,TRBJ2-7,ASGEAPVYEQY
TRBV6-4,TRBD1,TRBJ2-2,ASSEQGYTGELF